This TCR beta chain was sequenced in a study of circulating tumor DNA in untreated peripheral T-cell lymphoma. The germline CDR1 and CDR2 sequences are LNHDA and SQIVND (reference sequence). Trimming at V came to 5 bases and at J to 0 bases, leaving 6 bases not matched to a gene. The CDR3 has 16 amino acids. The table came from immunoSEQ multiplex PCR; TCRdb's copy has only in-frame clones and leaves some out. The table includes some 7,200 clones, 62% detected once. Sequencing input: tumor tissue. The chain combines TRBV19 with TRBJ2-3, with 9 positions matching TRBD2. The clonotype comes from a human donor with peripheral T-cell lymphoma. This CDR3 reads CASSGPSGVSTDTQYF. CDR3 nucleotide sequence: TGTGCCAGTAGTGGCCCTAGCGGGGTAAGCACAGATACGCAGTATTTT. The whole variable domain, filled in from reference TRBV19 and TRBJ2-3, reads DGGITQSPKYLFRKEGQNVTLSCEQNLNHDAMYWYRQDPGQGLRLIYYSQIVNDFQKGDIAEGYSVSREKKESFPLTVTSAQKNPTAFYLCASSGPSGVSTDTQYFGPGTRLTVL.